What follows are 17 T cell receptor beta chains derived from one specimen sequenced in a study of control samples from healthy donors and cancer patients. Method: immunoSEQ multiplex PCR; TCRdb's copy keeps in-frame clones and lacks some. The table lists 120,000 or so clones, more than 85% of them singletons. The sequencing input was PBMCs. All receptors come from a man aged 50 to 60 with head and neck cancer.

The rearrangement joins TRBV5-1 to TRBJ1-1, with 9 bases lining up with TRBD1. CDR1 is SGHRS and CDR2 is YFSETQ in the germline V gene. V gave up 3 bases and J gave up 5 bases; unmatched junction bases: 5. The CDR3 covers 14 residues. Here the CDR3 DNA reads TGCGCCAGCAGCTCGGGACAGGGAAGAACTGAAGCTTTCTTT. Its translation: CASSSGQGRTEAFF.

This sequence joins TRBV7-3 and TRBJ2-3, with D unclear. Germline V gives CDR1 SGHTA, CDR2 FQGTGA. The CDR3 is 13 residues long. V was trimmed by 5 bases and J by 6 bases, leaving 12 bases between them. CDR3 coding DNA: TGTGCCAGCAGCGCAGTAGGGTCGGATACGCAGTATTTT. Its translation: CASSAVGSDTQYF. The complete variable domain, with remaining parts taken from reference TRBV7-3 and TRBJ2-3, reads GAGVSQTPSNKVTEKGKYVELRCDPISGHTALYWYRQSLGQGPEFLIYFQGTGAADDSGLPNDRFFAVRPEGSVSTLKIQRTERGDSAVYLCASSAVGSDTQYFGPGTRLTVL.

The sample holds one count of this clone. CDR3 amino acids: CASGRDRTYNEQFF. CDR3 nucleotides: TGTGCCAGCGGCCGGGACAGGACCTACAATGAGCAGTTCTTC. The chain has TRBV2 and TRBJ2-1, with 8 positions matching TRBD1. Germline CDR1 is SNHLY and CDR2 is FYNNEI. This CDR3 has 14 residues. After removal of 8 bases from V and 2 bases from J, the junction contained 5 bases not matched to a gene.

This clone was seen only a few times. This rearrangement joins TRBV24-1 to TRBJ1-1; no firm D call. The CDR3 contains 13 residues. The V end lost 0 bases, the J end lost 4 bases, and 5 bases lay between the germline ends. Germline V gene sequence: CDR1 KGHDR, CDR2 SFDVKD. CDR3 region: CATSDLLGTEAFF. CDR3 coding DNA: TGTGCCACCAGTGATTTGCTGGGCACTGAAGCTTTCTTT.

This clone was detected once. This chain uses TRBV19 with TRBJ2-2; D remains unclear. V was pared by 3 bases and J by 0 bases, with 8 bases between. CDR3 length equals 15 residues. Germline lookup yields CDR1 LNHDA and CDR2 SQIVND (reference sequence). The CDR3 coding sequence is TGTGCCAGTAGTATCAGGCTAGCGAACACCGGGGAGCTGTTTTTT. Protein product: CASSIRLANTGELFF.

The chain uses TRBV5-6 and TRBJ2-3, with a weak D call TRBD1 (6 bases). The CDR3 consists of 14 residues. Germline V CDR1 and CDR2: SGHDT, YYEEEE. V was trimmed by 2 bases and J by 4 bases, leaving 11 bases between them. In DNA, the CDR3 is TGTGCCAGCAGCTTTGGGGGCCGGGCAGATACGCAGTATTTT. This gives the protein CASSFGGRADTQYF.

The chain employs TRBV19 and TRBJ2-7; D tentatively fits TRBD1 or TRBD2 (5 bases each). Germline V gives CDR1 LNHDA, CDR2 SQIVND (reference sequence). The CDR3 consists of 13 residues. Trimming left V 3 bases short and J 6 bases short, with 12 bases between. The CDR3 reads CASSINERGEQYF. CDR3 coding DNA: TGTGCCAGTAGTATTAACGAGAGGGGCGAGCAGTACTTC. The full variable domain, rest sourced from reference TRBV19 and TRBJ2-7, is DGGITQSPKYLFRKEGQNVTLSCEQNLNHDAMYWYRQDPGQGLRLIYYSQIVNDFQKGDIAEGYSVSREKKESFPLTVTSAQKNPTAFYLCASSINERGEQYFGPGTRLTVT.

The CDR3 spells CASSLGLAGGTETQYF. The CDR3 DNA follows: TGTGCCAGCAGCCTCGGACTAGCGGGGGGGACTGAGACCCAGTACTTC. This chain uses TRBV7-9 with TRBJ2-5; 15 nucleotides match TRBD2. J gave up 5 bases and V 5 bases, and 6 bases lay outside the gene matches. Germline V gives CDR1 SEHNR, CDR2 FQNEAQ (reference sequence). The CDR3 totals 16 residues.

J is TRBJ1-1 and V is TRBV7-2; D gene uncertain. Germline V gene data show CDR1 as SGHTA and CDR2 as FQGNSA. The V end was cut by 4 bases, the J end by 2 bases, with 17 bases between. This CDR3 is 16 amino acids long. CDR3 coding DNA: TGTGCCAGCAGCTCTGGGAGGGCAGAGCAAAACACTGAAGCTTTCTTT. Translated, it gives CASSSGRAEQNTEAFF.

J is TRBJ2-5 and V is TRBV15, with 10 bases aligning to TRBD1. The J segment lost 5 bases and the V segment lost 3 bases, leaving 0 bases of the junction unmatched. CDR3 size: 13 residues. The V gene's germline CDR1 is LNHNV and CDR2 YYDKDF (reference sequence). The CDR3 loop is CATSRDRGETQYF. CDR3 nucleotides: TGTGCCACCAGCAGGGACAGGGGGGAGACCCAGTACTTC.

This sequence joins TRBV24-1 and TRBJ2-1; D is unclear. Germline CDR1 reads KGHDR; CDR2 reads SFDVKD. Trimming removed 6 bases at V and 3 bases at J, with 8 bases between. The CDR3 is 13 residues long. The CDR3 loop is CATSRVGYNEQFF. The CDR3 DNA reads TGTGCCACCAGTCGGGTGGGCTACAATGAGCAGTTCTTC.

The V gene is TRBV12-3 or TRBV12-4, the J gene TRBJ1-2; possibly TRBD1 for D (5 bases). The V end was cut by 2 bases, the J end by 13 bases, with 11 bases between. This CDR3 comprises 11 residues. CDR3 nucleotides: TGTGCCAGCAGTTTATTGGACAAACCCACCTTC. Amino acids: CASSLLDKPTF.

This chain links TRBV6-5 with TRBJ2-7; 10 bases fit TRBD1. This CDR3 spans 11 amino acids. The V segment lost 6 bases and the J segment 12 bases; nucleotides outside the gene matches: 5. Per the germline V gene, CDR1 is MNHEY and CDR2 is SVGAGI. The CDR3 bases are TGTGCCAGCAGGGGGGGACAGGGGACGTACTTC. This sequence encodes CASRGGQGTYF.

In the case of this clone: Additional DNA sequences in this sample encode the identical CDR3. The CDR3, as DNA: TGTGCCAGCAGCACCCCCTGGACTAGCGGAACAGATACGCAGTATTTT. Amino acid sequence: CASSTPWTSGTDTQYF. The rearrangement joins TRBV9 to TRBJ2-3, with 10 bases matching TRBD2. CDR3 length: 16 residues. The V gene end was trimmed by 4 bases and the J gene end by 3 bases; junction bases not matched to a gene: 8. From germline, CDR1 is SGDLS and CDR2 YYNGEE.

The chain links TRBV4-3 to TRBJ1-1; D is ambiguous. The germline CDR1 and CDR2 sequences are LGHNA and YSLEER. Trimming removed 5 bases at V and 1 base at J, with 8 bases between. The length of the CDR3 is 13 residues. The CDR3 coding sequence is TGCGCCAGCAGCTCGCGAGAGAACACTGAAGCTTTCTTT. Translated: CASSSRENTEAFF.

The CDR3 reads CASSFGINTGELFF. In DNA form, the CDR3 reads TGCGCCAGCAGCTTTGGGATTAACACCGGGGAGCTGTTTTTT. V and J are TRBV5-1 and TRBJ2-2; D is uncertain. Germline V gene data show CDR1 as SGHRS and CDR2 as YFSETQ. Trimming stripped 2 bases from V and 2 bases from J, with 7 bases between. The CDR3 covers 14 residues.

This chain's CDR3 is CASSSQGRGNYGYTF. CDR3 nucleotides: TGTGCCAGTAGTAGCCAGGGTAGAGGAAACTATGGCTACACCTTC. The chain recombines TRBV19 with TRBJ1-2, with D perhaps TRBD1 (5 bases). Germline V gene data show CDR1 as LNHDA and CDR2 as SQIVND (reference sequence). V was cut by 4 bases and J by 2 bases, with 14 bases left in between. This CDR3 region has 15 residues.